This T cell receptor (beta chain) was sequenced in a study of prognosis after radiotherapy for stage I lung cancer. Study details: Radiotherapy took the form of SBRT (3 to 5 fractions) with a biologically effective dose of at least 100 Gy. General study points: When patients developed distant metastases, their Shannon entropy after stereotactic body radiation therapy was lower.

Template was genomic DNA; TCR beta CDR3 amplified in two multiplex PCR rounds. Primers were specific to each TRBV and TRBJ gene in first-round PCR. There were universal primers used in the second PCR round. MiXCR was run by TCRdb on the multiplex PCR reads, yielding one entry per CDR3 protein. The sample yields around 26,000 distinct CDR3 sequences, around 39% seen once. Concerning this clonotype: What it binds is not known.

Germline lookup yields CDR1 DFQATT and CDR2 SNEGSKA (reference sequence). The CDR3 runs to 15 residues. The V end was cut by 0 bases, the J end by 2 bases, with 12 bases between. Sequencing used PBMCs, obtained before or after stereotactic body radiation therapy (not recorded which). The receptor was derived from a donor of 50 years or more with non-small cell lung cancer. The chain employs TRBV20-1 and TRBJ2-3, with a weak D call TRBD2 (5 bases). DNA for the CDR3: TGCAGTGCTAGAGATTCTAGCTGGGTCACAGATACGCAGTATTTT. It yields the protein CSARDSSWVTDTQYF.